This T cell receptor beta chain was observed in a study of blood T cell repertoires in COVID-19. Per the authors' pipeline: Estimates of nucleated cell counts were drawn from the amplification of reference gene primers. The method was immunoSEQ multiplex PCR; TCRdb's version includes in-frame clones alone and lacks a portion of them. V and J calls and clone size follow that table, whereas D and trimming were derived from the DNA. The sample has around 120,000 clones, around nine tenths seen once. V was trimmed by 2 bases and J by 6 bases, leaving 15 bases between them. The CDR3 is 16 residues long. CDR1 is SGHRS, CDR2 YFSETQ, per germline.

V is TRBV5-1 and J is TRBJ1-6, with a possible D match to TRBD1 (6 bases). Sequencing was carried out using peripheral blood. This sequence was found in a man in his fifties or sixties with active COVID-19. The CDR3 sequence is CASSFGPGQSNSPLHF. CDR3 bases: TGCGCCAGCAGCTTTGGCCCGGGACAATCTAATTCACCCCTCCACTTT.